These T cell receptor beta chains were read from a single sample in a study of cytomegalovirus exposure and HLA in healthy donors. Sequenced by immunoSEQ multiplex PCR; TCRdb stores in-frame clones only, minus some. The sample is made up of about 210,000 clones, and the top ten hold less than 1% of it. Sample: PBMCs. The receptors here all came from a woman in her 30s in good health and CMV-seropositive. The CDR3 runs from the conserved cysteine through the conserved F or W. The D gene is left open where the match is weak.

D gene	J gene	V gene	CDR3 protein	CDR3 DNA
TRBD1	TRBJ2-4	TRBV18	CASSPPGQGARNIQYF	TGTGCCAGCTCACCACCTGGACAGGGGGCGAGGAACATTCAGTACTTC
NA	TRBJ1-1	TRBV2	CASTVNTEAFF	TGTGCCAGCACGGTCAACACTGAAGCTTTCTTT
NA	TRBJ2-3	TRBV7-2	CASSSNSDTQYF	TGTGCCAGCAGCTCGAACTCAGATACGCAGTATTTT
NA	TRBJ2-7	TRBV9	CASSPPGVYSYEQYF	TGTGCCAGCAGTCCCCCCGGGGTTTACTCCTACGAGCAGTACTTC
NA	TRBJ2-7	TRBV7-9	CASSPDGVYGEFEYF	TGTGCCAGCAGTCCGGACGGCGTATATGGGGAGTTTGAGTACTTC
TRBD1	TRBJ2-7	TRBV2	CASSEDRGDYEQYF	TGTGCCAGCAGTGAGGACAGGGGGGACTACGAGCAGTACTTC
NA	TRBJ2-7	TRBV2	CASSEHYEQYF	TGTGCCAGCAGTGAACACTACGAGCAGTACTTC
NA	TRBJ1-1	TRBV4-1	CASSQVQTGNTEAFF	TGCGCCAGCAGCCAAGTACAAACGGGGAACACTGAAGCTTTCTTT
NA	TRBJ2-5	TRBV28	CASSTPREETQYF	TGTGCCAGCAGCACACCTAGAGAAGAGACCCAGTACTTC
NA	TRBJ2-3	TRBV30	CAVEIGDTQYF	TGCGCCGTGGAGATCGGGGATACGCAGTATTTT
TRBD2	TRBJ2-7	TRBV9	CASSVGSSGGIYEQYF	TGTGCCAGCAGCGTAGGATCTAGCGGGGGGATCTACGAGCAGTACTTC
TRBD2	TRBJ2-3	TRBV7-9	CASSPEGGRAQYF	TGTGCCAGCAGCCCAGAGGGCGGGAGGGCGCAGTATTTT
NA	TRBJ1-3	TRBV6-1	CASSEYSGKGSGNTIYF	TGTGCCAGCAGTGAATACTCGGGGAAAGGCTCTGGAAACACCATATATTTT
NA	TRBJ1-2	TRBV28	CASRLAGPSVREGYTF	TGTGCCAGCAGATTAGCCGGGCCAAGCGTAAGGGAGGGCTACACCTTC
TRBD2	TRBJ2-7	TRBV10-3	CATNSGSNPYEQYF	TGTGCCACAAATAGCGGGAGTAACCCCTACGAGCAGTACTTC
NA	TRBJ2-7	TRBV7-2	CASSPRSGEYEQYF	TGTGCCAGCAGCCCTCGCAGTGGGGAGTACGAGCAGTACTTC
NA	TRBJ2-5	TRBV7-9	CASSLGGPGETQYF	TGTGCCAGCAGCTTAGGGGGGCCAGGGGAGACCCAGTACTTC
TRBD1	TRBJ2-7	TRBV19	CASSAGQGGYEQYF	TGTGCCAGTAGTGCCGGACAGGGAGGCTACGAGCAGTACTTC
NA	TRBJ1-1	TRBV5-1	CASSSTRGGNTEAFF	TGCGCCAGCAGCTCAACCCGCGGGGGGAACACTGAAGCTTTCTTT
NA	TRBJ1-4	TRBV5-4	CASSRGGEKLFF	TGTGCCAGCAGCCGCGGGGGAGAAAAACTGTTTTTT
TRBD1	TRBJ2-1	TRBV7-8	CASSPQGASIHEQFF	TGTGCCAGCAGTCCACAGGGGGCAAGCATCCATGAGCAGTTCTTC
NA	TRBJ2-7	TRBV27	CASRPGWSYEQYF	TGTGCCAGCAGACCCGGGTGGAGCTACGAGCAGTACTTC
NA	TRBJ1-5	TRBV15	CATSGTGPKPQHF	TGTGCCACCAGCGGCACAGGCCCGAAGCCCCAGCATTTT
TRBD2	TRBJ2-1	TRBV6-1	CASSEVGAGVGNEQFF	TGTGCCAGCAGTGAAGTCGGAGCGGGAGTGGGTAATGAGCAGTTCTTC
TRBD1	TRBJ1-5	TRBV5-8	CASSSGTGNQPQHF	TGTGCCAGCAGCTCAGGGACAGGAAATCAGCCCCAGCATTTT
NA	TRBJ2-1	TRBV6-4	CASSWARGNEQFF	TGTGCCAGCAGTTGGGCCAGGGGCAATGAGCAGTTCTTC
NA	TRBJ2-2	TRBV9	CASSGLRGFAGELFF	TGTGCCAGCAGCGGCCTTAGGGGGTTCGCCGGGGAGCTGTTTTTT
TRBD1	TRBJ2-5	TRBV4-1	CASSQEDRGQGLEETQYF	TGCGCCAGCAGCCAAGAAGACAGGGGGCAAGGACTAGAGGAGACCCAGTACTTC
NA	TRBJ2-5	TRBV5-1	CASSLDGQETQYF	TGCGCCAGCAGCTTGGACGGGCAAGAGACCCAGTACTTC
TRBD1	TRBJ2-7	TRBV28	CASRPDRGWTYEQYF	TGTGCCAGCAGGCCCGACAGGGGTTGGACCTACGAGCAGTACTTC
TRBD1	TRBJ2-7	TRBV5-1	CASSLGGTGVYEQYF	TGCGCCAGCAGCCTAGGTGGGACAGGGGTCTACGAGCAGTACTTC
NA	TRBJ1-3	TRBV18	CASSPGVTSSGNTIYF	TGTGCCAGCTCACCCGGGGTGACGAGCTCTGGAAACACCATATATTTT
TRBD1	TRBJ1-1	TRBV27	CASSGQGQGTEAFF	TGTGCCAGCAGTGGACAGGGACAGGGCACTGAAGCTTTCTTT
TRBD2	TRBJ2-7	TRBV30	CAWRTSGRYEQYF	TGTGCCTGGAGAACTAGCGGGAGATACGAGCAGTACTTC
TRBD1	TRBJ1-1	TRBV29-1	CSVQRQGAVFGNTEAFF	TGCAGCGTCCAGAGGCAGGGGGCTGTCTTTGGGAACACTGAAGCTTTCTTT
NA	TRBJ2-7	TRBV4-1	CASSQEPSQGASYEQYF	TGCGCCAGCAGCCAAGAGCCTTCACAGGGTGCCTCCTACGAGCAGTACTTC
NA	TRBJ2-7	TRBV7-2	CASSLALDEQYF	TGTGCCAGCAGCTTAGCTCTAGACGAGCAGTACTTC
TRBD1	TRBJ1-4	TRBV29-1	CSVVGDRGEKLFF	TGCAGCGTTGTAGGAGACAGGGGTGAAAAACTGTTTTTT
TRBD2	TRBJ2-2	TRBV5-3	CARSPGLAGSGGELFF	TGTGCCAGAAGCCCGGGACTAGCGGGTTCGGGCGGGGAGCTGTTTTTT
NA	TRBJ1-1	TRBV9	CASSVASGNTEAFF	TGTGCCAGCAGCGTAGCCTCAGGAAACACTGAAGCTTTCTTT
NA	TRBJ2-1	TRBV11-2	CASSLDRELPQFF	TGTGCCAGCAGCTTAGATCGGGAGTTACCCCAGTTCTTC
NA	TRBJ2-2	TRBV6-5	CASTSNTGELFF	TGTGCCAGCACCTCGAACACCGGGGAGCTGTTTTTT
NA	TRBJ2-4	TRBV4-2	CASSQETDPNIQYF	TGTGCCAGCAGCCAAGAGACAGACCCAAACATTCAGTACTTC
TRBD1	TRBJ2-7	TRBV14	CASSYGQGAYEQYF	TGTGCCAGCAGCTACGGACAGGGGGCTTACGAGCAGTACTTC
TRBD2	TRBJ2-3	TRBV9	CASSLYPLAASTDTQYF	TGTGCCAGCAGCCTGTATCCTCTAGCGGCTAGCACAGATACGCAGTATTTT